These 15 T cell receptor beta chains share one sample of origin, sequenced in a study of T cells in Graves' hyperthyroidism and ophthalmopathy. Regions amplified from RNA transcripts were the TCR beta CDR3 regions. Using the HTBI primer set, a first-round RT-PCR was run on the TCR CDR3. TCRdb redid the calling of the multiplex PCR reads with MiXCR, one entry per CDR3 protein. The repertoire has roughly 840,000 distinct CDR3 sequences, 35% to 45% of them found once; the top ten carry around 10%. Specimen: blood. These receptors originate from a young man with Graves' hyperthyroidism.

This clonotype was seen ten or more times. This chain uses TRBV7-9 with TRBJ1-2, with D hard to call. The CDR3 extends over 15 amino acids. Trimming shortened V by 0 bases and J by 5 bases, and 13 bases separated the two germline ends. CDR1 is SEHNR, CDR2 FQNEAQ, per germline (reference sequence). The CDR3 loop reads CASSLAAGLDYGYTF. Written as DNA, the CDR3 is TGTGCCAGCAGCTTAGCGGCGGGGTTGGATTATGGCTACACCTTC.

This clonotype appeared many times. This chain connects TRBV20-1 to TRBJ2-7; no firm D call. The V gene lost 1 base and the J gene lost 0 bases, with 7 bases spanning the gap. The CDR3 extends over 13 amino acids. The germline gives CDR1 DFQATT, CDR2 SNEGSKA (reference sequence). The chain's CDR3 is CSARADSSYEQYF. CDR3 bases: TGCAGTGCTAGAGCGGATAGCTCCTACGAGCAGTACTTC.

The CDR3 region has the DNA TGTGCCAGCAGCCCCCTCGGGGGCCGTACCGGGGAGCTGTTTTTT. It yields the protein CASSPLGGRTGELFF. This rearrangement joins TRBV7-9 to TRBJ2-2; D may correspond to TRBD1 or TRBD2 (6 bases each). Germline V gene lookup returns CDR1 SEHNR and CDR2 FQNEAQ (reference sequence). The CDR3 contains 15 residues. Between the trimmed V and J ends, which lost 5 bases and 5 bases, there was a span of 15 bases.

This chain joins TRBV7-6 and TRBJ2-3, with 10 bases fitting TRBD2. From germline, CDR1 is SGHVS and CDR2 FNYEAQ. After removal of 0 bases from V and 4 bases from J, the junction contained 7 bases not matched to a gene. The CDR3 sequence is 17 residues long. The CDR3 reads CASSLALGLAGADTQYF. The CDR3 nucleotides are TGTGCCAGCAGCTTAGCGCTAGGGCTAGCGGGAGCAGATACGCAGTATTTT.

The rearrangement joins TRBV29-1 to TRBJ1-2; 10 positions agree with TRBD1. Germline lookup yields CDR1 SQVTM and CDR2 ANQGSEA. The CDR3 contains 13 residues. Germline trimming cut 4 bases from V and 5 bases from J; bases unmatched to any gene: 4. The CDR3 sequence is CSVVTGGGYGYTF. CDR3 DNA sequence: TGCAGCGTTGTGACAGGGGGCGGATATGGCTACACCTTC.

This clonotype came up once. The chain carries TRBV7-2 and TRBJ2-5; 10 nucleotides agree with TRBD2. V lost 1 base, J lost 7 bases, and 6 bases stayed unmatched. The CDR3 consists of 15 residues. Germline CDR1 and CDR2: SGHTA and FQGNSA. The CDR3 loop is CASSLVAGGKGTQYF. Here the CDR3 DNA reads TGTGCCAGCAGCTTAGTAGCGGGGGGAAAAGGGACCCAGTACTTC. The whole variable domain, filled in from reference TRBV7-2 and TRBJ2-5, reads GAGVSQSPSNKVTEKGKDVELRCDPISGHTALYWYRQSLGQGLEFLIYFQGNSAPDKSGLPSDRFSAERTGGSVSTLTIQRTQQEDSAVYLCASSLVAGGKGTQYFGPGTRLLVL.

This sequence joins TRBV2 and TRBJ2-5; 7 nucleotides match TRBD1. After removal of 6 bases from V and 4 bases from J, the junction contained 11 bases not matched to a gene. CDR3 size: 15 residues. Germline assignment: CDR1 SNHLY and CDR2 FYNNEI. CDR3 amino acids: CASRARAGGLETQYF. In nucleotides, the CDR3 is TGTGCCAGCAGGGCCAGGGCAGGGGGTCTAGAGACCCAGTACTTC.

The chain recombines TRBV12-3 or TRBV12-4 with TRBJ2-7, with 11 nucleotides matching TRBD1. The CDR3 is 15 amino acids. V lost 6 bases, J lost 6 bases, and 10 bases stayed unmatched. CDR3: CASRSRDRGTIEQYF. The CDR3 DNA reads TGTGCCAGCAGGTCAAGGGACAGGGGGACTATCGAGCAGTACTTC.

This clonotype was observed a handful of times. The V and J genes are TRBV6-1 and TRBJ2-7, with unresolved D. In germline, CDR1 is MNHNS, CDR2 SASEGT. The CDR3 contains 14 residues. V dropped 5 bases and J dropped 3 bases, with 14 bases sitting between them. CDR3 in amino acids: CASSLGVVDYEQYF. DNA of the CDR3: TGTGCCAGCAGTTTAGGCGTAGTGGACTACGAGCAGTACTTC.

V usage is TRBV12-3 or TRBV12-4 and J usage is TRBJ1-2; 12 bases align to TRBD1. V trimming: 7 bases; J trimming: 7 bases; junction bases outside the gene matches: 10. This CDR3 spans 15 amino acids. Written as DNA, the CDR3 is TGTGCCAGCACCGAGACCGGGACAGGGGGCTTTGGCTACACCTTC. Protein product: CASTETGTGGFGYTF.

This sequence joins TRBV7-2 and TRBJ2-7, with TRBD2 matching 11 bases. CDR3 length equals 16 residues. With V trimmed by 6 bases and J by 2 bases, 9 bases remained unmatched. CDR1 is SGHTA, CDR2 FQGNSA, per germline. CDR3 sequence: CASSRSLAGAPYEQYF. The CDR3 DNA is TGTGCCAGCAGTCGATCACTAGCGGGAGCCCCCTACGAGCAGTACTTC.

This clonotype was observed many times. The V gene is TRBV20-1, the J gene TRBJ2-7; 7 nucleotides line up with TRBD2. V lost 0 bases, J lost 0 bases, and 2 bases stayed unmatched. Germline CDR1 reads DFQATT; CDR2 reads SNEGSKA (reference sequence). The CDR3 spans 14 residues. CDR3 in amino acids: CSAREGDYSYEQYF. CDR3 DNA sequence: TGCAGTGCTAGAGAAGGGGACTACTCCTACGAGCAGTACTTC.

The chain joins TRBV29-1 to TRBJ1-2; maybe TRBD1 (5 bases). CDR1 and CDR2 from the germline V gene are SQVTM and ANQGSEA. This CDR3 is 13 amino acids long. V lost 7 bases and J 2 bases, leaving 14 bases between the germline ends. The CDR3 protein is CSGVTGGNYGYTF. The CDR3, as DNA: TGCAGCGGCGTAACAGGTGGAAACTATGGCTACACCTTC. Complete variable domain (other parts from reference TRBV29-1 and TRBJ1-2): SAVISQKPSRDICQRGTSLTIQCQVDSQVTMMFWYRQQPGQSLTLIATANQGSEATYESGFVIDKFPISRPNLTFSTLTVSNMSPEDSSIYLCSGVTGGNYGYTFGSGTRLTVV.

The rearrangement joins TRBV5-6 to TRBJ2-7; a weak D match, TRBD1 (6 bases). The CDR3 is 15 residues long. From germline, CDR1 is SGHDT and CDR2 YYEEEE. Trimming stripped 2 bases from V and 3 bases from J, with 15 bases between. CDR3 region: CASSFPPGDHYEQYF. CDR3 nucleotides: TGTGCCAGCAGCTTCCCCCCAGGGGATCACTACGAGCAGTACTTC.

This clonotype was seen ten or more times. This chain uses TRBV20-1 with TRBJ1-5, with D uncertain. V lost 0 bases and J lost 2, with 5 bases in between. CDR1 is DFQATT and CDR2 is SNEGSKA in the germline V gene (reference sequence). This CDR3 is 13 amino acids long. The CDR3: CSARDMGNQPQHF. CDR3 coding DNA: TGCAGTGCTAGAGACATGGGCAATCAGCCCCAGCATTTT.